The next 26 T cell receptor beta chains were all read from a single sample in a study of control samples from healthy donors and cancer patients. This table comes from immunoSEQ multiplex PCR, and its TCRdb copy is limited to in-frame clones, with some not included. The top ten clones hold approximately 4.8% of a sample with about 82,000 clones, approximately 94% of them seen once. Sequencing used blood. The receptor source for this set is a young woman in good health.

The genes are TRBV27 and TRBJ2-7; 10 bases are shared with TRBD2. V was clipped by 2 bases and J by 5 bases; unmatched bases: 9. The CDR3 runs 16 residues. Germline assignment: CDR1 MNHEY and CDR2 SMNVEV (reference sequence). DNA for the CDR3: TGTGCCAGCAGTTTAGTGGGTAGCGGGAGGAAGAACGAGCAGTACTTC. Translation: CASSLVGSGRKNEQYF.

The rearrangement uses TRBV7-2 and TRBJ1-2; maybe TRBD1 (5 bases). This CDR3 is built from 13 residues. V was cut by 1 base and J by 7 bases, with 10 bases left in between. Germline V gives CDR1 SGHTA, CDR2 FQGNSA. The CDR3 sequence: CASSLGQQVGYTF. The CDR3 DNA follows: TGTGCCAGCAGCTTAGGACAGCAGGTTGGCTACACCTTC. The full variable domain, completed using reference TRBV7-2 and TRBJ1-2, is GAGVSQSPSNKVTEKGKDVELRCDPISGHTALYWYRQSLGQGLEFLIYFQGNSAPDKSGLPSDRFSAERTGGSVSTLTIQRTQQEDSAVYLCASSLGQQVGYTFGSGTRLTVV.

The rearrangement joins TRBV5-6 to TRBJ2-5; D call uncertain. CDR1 and CDR2 from the germline V gene are SGHDT and YYEEEE. This CDR3 contains 13 residues. Trimming took off 3 bases at V and 2 bases at J, with 8 bases between the two ends. The CDR3 DNA is TGTGCCAGCAGCTCCTTACCTCAAGAGACCCAGTACTTC. Amino acid sequence: CASSSLPQETQYF.

The chain is built from TRBV13 and TRBJ2-5; 12 bases fit TRBD2. Unmatched junction bases numbered 15, after V lost 1 base and J lost 3 bases. Germline V CDR1 and CDR2: PRHDT, FYEKMQ (reference sequence). This CDR3 region has 20 residues. The CDR3 sequence is CASSLENPFVGLAGKETQYF. The CDR3 DNA reads TGTGCCAGCAGCTTAGAGAATCCCTTTGTCGGACTAGCGGGGAAAGAGACCCAGTACTTC.

The CDR3 is CASSLGAGVYGYTF. The CDR3 coding sequence is TGTGCCAGCAGCTTGGGGGCAGGGGTCTATGGCTACACCTTC. The chain links TRBV5-6 to TRBJ1-2, with a tentative D call TRBD1 (6 bases). The CDR3 extends over 14 amino acids. CDR1 is SGHDT and CDR2 is YYEEEE in the germline V gene. V was clipped by 0 bases and J by 4 bases, with 10 bases between them.

The chain links TRBV19 to TRBJ2-7; D is possibly TRBD2 (6 bases). The V and J ends lost 7 bases and 6 bases respectively, with 19 bases between them. CDR3 length: 14 residues. Germline CDR1 LNHDA, CDR2 SQIVND (reference sequence). The CDR3 reads CASNGRDFSGEQYF. CDR3 coding DNA: TGTGCCAGTAACGGCCGGGACTTCTCAGGCGAGCAGTACTTC.

This rearrangement joins TRBV12-3 or TRBV12-4 to TRBJ1-1, with D perhaps matching TRBD1 (5 bases). The V gene lost 6 bases and the J gene lost 2 bases, with 10 bases spanning the gap. The CDR3 has 13 amino acids. The DNA for the CDR3 is TGTGCCAGCAGCGGGGACGGAAACACTGAAGCTTTCTTT. It encodes CASSGDGNTEAFF.

The rearrangement links TRBV5-6 to TRBJ1-2; 7 bases are shared with TRBD1. The CDR3 runs to 15 residues. CDR1 SGHDT and CDR2 YYEEEE come from the germline V gene. V lost 2 bases and J lost 7; bases outside the gene matches: 11. CDR3 amino acids: CASSFYRGQGSGYTF. CDR3 nucleotides: TGTGCCAGCAGCTTCTACAGGGGTCAAGGTAGTGGCTACACCTTC.

The table lists this clone with a few counts. V gene TRBV6-2 or TRBV6-3 combines with J gene TRBJ1-5; 8 positions match TRBD1. Germline V gene lookup returns CDR1 MNHEY and CDR2 SVGEGT. This CDR3 contains 17 residues. V lost 6 bases to trimming and J lost 3 bases; unmatched junction nucleotides: 13. The CDR3 spells CASSPLSGQGTNQPQHF. CDR3 sequence (DNA): TGTGCCAGCAGCCCTCTTTCTGGACAGGGAACCAATCAGCCCCAGCATTTT.

The V call is TRBV7-9, the J call TRBJ2-7; the D is unclear. Germline CDR1 SEHNR, CDR2 FQNEAQ (reference sequence). This CDR3 has 14 residues. Trimming removed 4 bases from V and 1 base from J, with 11 bases in between. CDR3: CASSSRIGSYEQYF. The DNA for the CDR3 is TGTGCCAGCAGCTCTCGGATAGGATCCTACGAGCAGTACTTC.

The chain carries TRBV24-1 and TRBJ1-3; no clear D. Germline V gene lookup returns CDR1 KGHDR and CDR2 SFDVKD. The ends were cut back, 3 bases at V and 0 bases at J, with 8 bases in the middle. The CDR3 sequence is 15 residues long. DNA of the CDR3: TGTGCCACCAGTGATCCTGGGGTCTCTGGAAACACCATATATTTT. Translated, it gives CATSDPGVSGNTIYF.

This chain links TRBV10-1 with TRBJ2-7, with 9 bases that match TRBD2. CDR3 length equals 12 residues. With 5 bases clipped from V and 6 bases from J, the junction kept 2 bases outside the gene matches. CDR1 and CDR2 from the germline V gene are WNHNN and SYGVQD (reference sequence). The CDR3 DNA reads TGCGCCAGCAGTACAGCGGGGGGCGAGCAGTACTTC. Protein: CASSTAGGEQYF.

The chain has TRBV10-3 and TRBJ1-2, with TRBD1 matching 7 bases. CDR1 is ENHRY and CDR2 is SYGVKD in the germline V gene. CDR3 length: 17 amino acids. With 8 bases clipped from V and 0 bases from J, the junction kept 15 bases outside the gene matches. The CDR3 reads CAILTTGTELTNYGYTF. CDR3 DNA sequence: TGTGCCATCCTTACGACCGGGACAGAGCTAACTAACTATGGCTACACCTTC.

The V gene is TRBV5-1, the J gene TRBJ2-7; 7 bases match TRBD2. The ends lost 4 bases at V and 13 bases at J; junction bases unmatched: 14. The CDR3 is made up of 13 amino acids. Germline V gene lookup returns CDR1 SGHRS and CDR2 YFSETQ. The CDR3, as DNA: TGCGCCAGCAGCGTAGATCCGGGGCGGGAGTTCTACTTC. Amino acid sequence: CASSVDPGREFYF.

CDR3 in amino acids: CSAAGGLAGVDTDTQYF. The CDR3, as DNA: TGCAGCGCCGCAGGAGGACTAGCGGGGGTAGACACAGATACGCAGTATTTT. The chain links TRBV29-1 to TRBJ2-3; the match to TRBD2 covers 13 bases. CDR1 is SQVTM, CDR2 ANQGSEA, per germline. CDR3 size: 17 residues. Trimming removed 7 bases from V and 2 bases from J; junction bases left unmatched: 12.

This rearrangement joins TRBV10-1 to TRBJ2-3; no definite D call. Germline values: CDR1 WNHNN, CDR2 SYGVQD (reference sequence). The V and J ends lost 0 bases and 5 bases respectively, with 3 bases between them. The CDR3 covers 12 residues. Written as DNA, the CDR3 is TGCGCCAGCAGTGAGTCTGGAGATACGCAGTATTTT. Protein: CASSESGDTQYF.

The genes are TRBV7-9 and TRBJ1-2; D possibly corresponds to TRBD1 (5 bases). The CDR3 totals 14 residues. V shed 5 bases and J shed 2 bases, with 12 bases lying between them. The germline gives CDR1 SEHNR, CDR2 FQNEAQ (reference sequence). CDR3 amino acids: CASSPTGTNYGYTF. For the CDR3, the DNA is TGTGCCAGCAGCCCGACCGGGACGAACTATGGCTACACCTTC.

The rearrangement joins TRBV6-2 or TRBV6-3 to TRBJ1-2, with TRBD1 matching over 7 bases. This CDR3 is built from 14 residues. Germline-derived CDR1 and CDR2 are MNHEY and SVGEGT. V was clipped by 4 bases and J by 6 bases; unmatched bases: 8. The DNA for the CDR3 is TGTGCCAGCAGTTGGATGACAGGGTTCGATGGCTACACCTTC. Translating gives CASSWMTGFDGYTF.

The rearrangement links TRBV5-1 to TRBJ1-2; D uncertain. Trimming removed 0 bases at V and 2 bases at J, with 23 bases between. CDR1 is SGHRS and CDR2 is YFSETQ in the germline V gene. The CDR3 sequence is 19 residues long. CDR3 protein: CASSLGWITESLGNYGYTF. The CDR3 region has the DNA TGCGCCAGCAGCTTGGGTTGGATCACGGAATCGTTGGGAAACTATGGCTACACCTTC.

The gene calls are TRBV19 and TRBJ2-7; D might be TRBD2 (7 bases). Trimming shortened V by 10 bases and J by 0 bases, and 16 bases separated the two germline ends. The CDR3 is 14 amino acids. CDR1 and CDR2 (germline): LNHDA, SQIVND (reference sequence). The CDR3 spells CATLLGGASYEQYF. The CDR3 nucleotides read TGTGCCACCCTTTTGGGGGGGGCCTCCTACGAGCAGTACTTC.

The chain has TRBV7-9 and TRBJ2-7, with 10 bases matching TRBD1. Per the germline V gene, CDR1 is SEHNR and CDR2 is FQNEAQ (reference sequence). The CDR3 sequence is 15 residues long. Germline trimming cut 5 bases from V and 0 bases from J; bases unmatched to any gene: 4. CDR3 amino acids: CASSPGQGSSYEQYF. CDR3 nucleotides: TGTGCCAGCAGCCCGGGACAGGGGAGCTCCTACGAGCAGTACTTC.

V usage is TRBV7-9 and J usage is TRBJ2-1; D remains ambiguous. Germline CDR1 SEHNR, CDR2 FQNEAQ (reference sequence). The CDR3 totals 11 residues. Trimming shortened V by 10 bases and J by 6 bases, and 10 bases separated the two germline ends. CDR3: CATHEFNEQFF. Written as DNA, the CDR3 is TGTGCCACGCACGAATTCAATGAGCAGTTCTTC.

The rearrangement joins TRBV5-4 to TRBJ2-1; D unclear. Looked up from germline, CDR1 is SGHNT and CDR2 is YYREEE (reference sequence). V was shortened by 4 bases and J by 1 base, with 12 bases between the two germline ends. CDR3 length equals 15 residues. The CDR3: CASSPRGESYNEQFF. Here the CDR3 DNA reads TGTGCCAGCAGCCCACGCGGAGAGTCCTACAATGAGCAGTTCTTC.

The J gene is TRBJ1-5, the V gene TRBV28; D gene unclear. Trimming took off 6 bases at V and 7 bases at J, with 19 bases between the two ends. Germline V CDR1 and CDR2: MDHEN, SYDVKM. This CDR3 is built from 15 residues. In DNA, the CDR3 is TGTGCCAGCAGCATAGCACGGGGAGGAGGCCAGCCCCAGCATTTT. It specifies CASSIARGGGQPQHF.

The gene calls are TRBV29-1 and TRBJ1-2, with D possibly being TRBD1 (6 bases). Germline-derived CDR1 and CDR2 are SQVTM and ANQGSEA. Trimming took off 6 bases at V and 8 bases at J, with 22 bases between the two ends. The CDR3 totals 14 residues. CDR3 DNA sequence: TGCAGCGTCCTCCCCGACTTGGGGGCTGTGGGCTACACCTTC. It is translated as CSVLPDLGAVGYTF. The full variable domain, completed using reference TRBV29-1 and TRBJ1-2, is SAVISQKPSRDICQRGTSLTIQCQVDSQVTMMFWYRQQPGQSLTLIATANQGSEATYESGFVIDKFPISRPNLTFSTLTVSNMSPEDSSIYLCSVLPDLGAVGYTFGSGTRLTVV.

J is TRBJ2-1 and V is TRBV5-8, with a possible D match to TRBD2 (5 bases). This CDR3 has 16 residues. The V gene lost 0 bases and the J gene lost 10 bases, with 20 bases spanning the gap. From germline, CDR1 is SGHTS and CDR2 YDEGEE. The CDR3 coding sequence is TGTGCCAGCAGCTTGGGCCCTACCACGAGGGTTTGGGAGCAGTTCTTC. Protein product: CASSLGPTTRVWEQFF.